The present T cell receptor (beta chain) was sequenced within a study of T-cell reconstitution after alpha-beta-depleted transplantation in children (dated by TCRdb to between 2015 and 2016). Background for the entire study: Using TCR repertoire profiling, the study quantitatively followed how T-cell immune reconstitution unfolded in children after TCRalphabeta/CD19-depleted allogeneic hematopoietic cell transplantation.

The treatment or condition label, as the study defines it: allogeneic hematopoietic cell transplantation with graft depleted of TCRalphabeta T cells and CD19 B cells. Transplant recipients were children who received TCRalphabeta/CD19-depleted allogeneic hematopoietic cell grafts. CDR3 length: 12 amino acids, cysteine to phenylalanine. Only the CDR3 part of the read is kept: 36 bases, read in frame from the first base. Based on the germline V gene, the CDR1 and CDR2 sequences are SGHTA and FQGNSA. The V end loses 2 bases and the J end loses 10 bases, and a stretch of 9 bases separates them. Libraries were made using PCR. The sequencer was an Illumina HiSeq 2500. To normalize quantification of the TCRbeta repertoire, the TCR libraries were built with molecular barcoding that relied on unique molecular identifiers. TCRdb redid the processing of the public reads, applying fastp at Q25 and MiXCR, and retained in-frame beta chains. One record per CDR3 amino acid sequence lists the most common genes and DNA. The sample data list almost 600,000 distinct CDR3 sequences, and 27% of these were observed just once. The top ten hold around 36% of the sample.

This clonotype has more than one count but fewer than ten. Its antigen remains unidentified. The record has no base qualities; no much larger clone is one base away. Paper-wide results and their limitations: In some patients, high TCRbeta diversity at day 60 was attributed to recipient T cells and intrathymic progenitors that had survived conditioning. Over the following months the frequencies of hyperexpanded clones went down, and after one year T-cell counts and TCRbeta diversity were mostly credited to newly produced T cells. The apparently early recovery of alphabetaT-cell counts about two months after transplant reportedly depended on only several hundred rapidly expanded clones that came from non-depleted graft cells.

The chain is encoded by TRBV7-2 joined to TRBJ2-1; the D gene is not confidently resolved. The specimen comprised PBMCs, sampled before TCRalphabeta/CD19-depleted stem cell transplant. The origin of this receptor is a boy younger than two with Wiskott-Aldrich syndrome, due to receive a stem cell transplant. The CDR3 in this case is CASSLLYGEQFF. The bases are TGTGCCAGCAGCTTACTATATGGGGAGCAGTTCTTC.